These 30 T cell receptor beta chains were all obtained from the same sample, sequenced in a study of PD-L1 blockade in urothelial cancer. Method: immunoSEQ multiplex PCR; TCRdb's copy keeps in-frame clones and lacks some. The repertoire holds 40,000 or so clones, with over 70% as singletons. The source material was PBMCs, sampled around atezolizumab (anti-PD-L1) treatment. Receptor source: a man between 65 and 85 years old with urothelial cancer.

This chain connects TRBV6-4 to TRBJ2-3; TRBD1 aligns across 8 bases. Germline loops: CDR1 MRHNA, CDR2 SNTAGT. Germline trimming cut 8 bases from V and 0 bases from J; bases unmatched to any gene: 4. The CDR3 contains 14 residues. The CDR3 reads CASGQGDSTDTQYF. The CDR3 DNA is TGTGCCAGCGGACAGGGTGACAGCACAGATACGCAGTATTTT.

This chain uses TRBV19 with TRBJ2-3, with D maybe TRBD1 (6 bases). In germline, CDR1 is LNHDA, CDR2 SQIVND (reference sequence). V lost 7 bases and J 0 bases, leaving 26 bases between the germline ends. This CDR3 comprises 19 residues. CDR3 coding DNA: TGTGCCAGTAAAGGTGAAGGACAGTCACCCCTCGCTAGCACAGATACGCAGTATTTT. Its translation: CASKGEGQSPLASTDTQYF.

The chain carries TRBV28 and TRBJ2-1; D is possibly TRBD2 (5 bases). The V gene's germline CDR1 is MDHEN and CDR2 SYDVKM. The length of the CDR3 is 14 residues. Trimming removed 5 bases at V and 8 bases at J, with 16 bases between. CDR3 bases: TGTGCCAGCAGTCCGCCCACTAGGAAGGATGAGCAGTTCTTC. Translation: CASSPPTRKDEQFF.

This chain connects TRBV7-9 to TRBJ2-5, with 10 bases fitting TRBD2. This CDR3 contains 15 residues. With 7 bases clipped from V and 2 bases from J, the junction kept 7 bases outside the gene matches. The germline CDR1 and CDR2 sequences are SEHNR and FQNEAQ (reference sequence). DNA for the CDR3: TGTGCCAGCACCAAAGGAGCGGGAGGGCAAGAGACCCAGTACTTC. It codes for CASTKGAGGQETQYF.

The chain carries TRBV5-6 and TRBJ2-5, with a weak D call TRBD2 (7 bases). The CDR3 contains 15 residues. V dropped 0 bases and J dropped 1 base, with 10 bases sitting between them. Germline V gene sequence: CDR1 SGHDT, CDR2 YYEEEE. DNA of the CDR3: TGTGCCAGCAGCTTGGGGCGGGGGCCCCAAGAGACCCAGTACTTC. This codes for CASSLGRGPQETQYF.

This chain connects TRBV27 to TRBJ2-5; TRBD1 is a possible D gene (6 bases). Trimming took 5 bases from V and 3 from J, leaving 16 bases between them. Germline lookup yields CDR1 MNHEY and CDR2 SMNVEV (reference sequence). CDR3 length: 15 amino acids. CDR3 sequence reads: CASSRSWGREETQYF. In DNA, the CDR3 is TGTGCCAGCAGTCGGTCCTGGGGGCGCGAAGAGACCCAGTACTTC.

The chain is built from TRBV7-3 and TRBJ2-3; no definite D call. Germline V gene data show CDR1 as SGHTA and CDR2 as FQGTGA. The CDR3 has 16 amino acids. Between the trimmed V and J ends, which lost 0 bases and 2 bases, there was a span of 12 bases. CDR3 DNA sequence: TGTGCCAGCAGCTTAACCGGGTACTCTAACACAGATACGCAGTATTTT. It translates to CASSLTGYSNTDTQYF.

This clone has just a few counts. This CDR3 is CASSFPIMHEREPRETQYF. The CDR3 DNA follows: TGTGCCAGCAGTTTTCCGATAATGCATGAGCGGGAGCCCAGGGAGACCCAGTACTTC. The V gene is TRBV28, the J gene TRBJ2-5; 8 nucleotides line up with TRBD2. CDR1 is MDHEN and CDR2 is SYDVKM in the germline V gene. V lost 3 bases, J lost 5 bases, and 20 bases stayed unmatched. CDR3 length: 19 amino acids.

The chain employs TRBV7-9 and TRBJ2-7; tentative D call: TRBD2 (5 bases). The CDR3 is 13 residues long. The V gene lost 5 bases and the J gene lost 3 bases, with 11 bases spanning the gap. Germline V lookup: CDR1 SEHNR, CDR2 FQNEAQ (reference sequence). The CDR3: CASSGLVFYEQYF. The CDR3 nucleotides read TGTGCCAGCAGCGGACTTGTGTTCTACGAGCAGTACTTC.

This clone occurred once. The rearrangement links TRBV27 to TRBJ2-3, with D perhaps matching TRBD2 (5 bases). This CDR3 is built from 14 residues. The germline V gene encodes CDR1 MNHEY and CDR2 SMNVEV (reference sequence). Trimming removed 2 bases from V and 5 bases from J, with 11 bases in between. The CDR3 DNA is TGTGCCAGCAGTTTAGGAGGCAGCGAAGATACGCAGTATTTT. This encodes CASSLGGSEDTQYF.

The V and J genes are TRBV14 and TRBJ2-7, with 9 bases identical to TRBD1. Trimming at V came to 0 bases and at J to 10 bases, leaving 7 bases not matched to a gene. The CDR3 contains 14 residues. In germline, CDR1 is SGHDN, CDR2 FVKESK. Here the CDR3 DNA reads TGTGCCAGCAGCCAAGATACAGGGGGCTTCACCCAGTACTTC. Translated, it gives CASSQDTGGFTQYF.

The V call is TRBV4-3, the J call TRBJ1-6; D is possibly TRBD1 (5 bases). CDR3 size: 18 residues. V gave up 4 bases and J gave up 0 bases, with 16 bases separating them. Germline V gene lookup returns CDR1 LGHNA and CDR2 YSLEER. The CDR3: CASSPRGGESSYNSPLHF. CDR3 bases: TGCGCCAGCAGCCCCCGGGGAGGGGAAAGCTCCTATAATTCACCCCTCCACTTT.

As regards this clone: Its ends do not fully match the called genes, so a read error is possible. For the CDR3, the DNA is TGTGCCGGCAGCCGGCAAGGAGGGGATACGCAGTATTTT. Translated: CAGSRQGGDTQYF. The rearrangement uses TRBV4-2 and TRBJ2-3, with D tentatively TRBD2 (6 bases). The V gene's germline CDR1 is LGHNA and CDR2 YNFKEQ. This CDR3 region has 13 residues.

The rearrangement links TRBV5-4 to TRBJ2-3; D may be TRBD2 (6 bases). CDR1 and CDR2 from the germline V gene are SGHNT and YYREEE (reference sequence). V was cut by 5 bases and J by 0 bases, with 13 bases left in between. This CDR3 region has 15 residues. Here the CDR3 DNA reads TGTGCCAGCAGTGCCGGGGGAACTAGCACAGATACGCAGTATTTT. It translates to CASSAGGTSTDTQYF.

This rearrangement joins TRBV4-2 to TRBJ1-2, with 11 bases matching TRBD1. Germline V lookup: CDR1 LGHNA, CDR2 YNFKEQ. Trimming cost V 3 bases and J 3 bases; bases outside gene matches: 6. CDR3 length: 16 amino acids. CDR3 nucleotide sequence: TGTGCCAGCAGCCACCCCGGGACAGGGGGTCACTATGGCTACACCTTC. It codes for CASSHPGTGGHYGYTF.

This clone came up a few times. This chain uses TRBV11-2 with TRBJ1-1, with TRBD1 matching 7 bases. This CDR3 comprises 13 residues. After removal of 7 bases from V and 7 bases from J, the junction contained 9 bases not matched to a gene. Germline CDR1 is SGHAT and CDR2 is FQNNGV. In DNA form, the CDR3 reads TGTGCCAGCATCCAGACAGGGAAGGGTGAAGCTTTCTTT. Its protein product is CASIQTGKGEAFF.

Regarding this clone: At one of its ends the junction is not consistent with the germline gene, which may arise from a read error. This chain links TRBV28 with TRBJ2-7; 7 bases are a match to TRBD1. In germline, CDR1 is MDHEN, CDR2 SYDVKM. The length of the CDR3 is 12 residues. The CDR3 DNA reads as TGTGCCAGCAGTATGACAGGGCTGGATTTTTCCTTC. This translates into CASSMTGLDFSF.

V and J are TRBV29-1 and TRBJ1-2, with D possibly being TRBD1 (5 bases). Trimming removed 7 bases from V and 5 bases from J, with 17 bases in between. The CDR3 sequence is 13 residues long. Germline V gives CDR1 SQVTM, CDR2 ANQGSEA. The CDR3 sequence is CSGTIQGIYGYTF. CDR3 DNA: TGCAGCGGTACGATTCAGGGAATTTATGGCTACACCTTC.

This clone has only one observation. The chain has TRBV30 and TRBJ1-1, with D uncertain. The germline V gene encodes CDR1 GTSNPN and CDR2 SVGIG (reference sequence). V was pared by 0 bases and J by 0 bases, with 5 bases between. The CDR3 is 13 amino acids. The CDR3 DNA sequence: TGTGCCTGGAGTGTACAAATGAACACTGAAGCTTTCTTT. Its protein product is CAWSVQMNTEAFF.

The CDR3 bases are TGCGCCAGCAGCTCGACAGGTCTCGCTAATGAAAAACTGTTTTTT. Its translation: CASSSTGLANEKLFF. The chain couples TRBV5-1 to TRBJ1-4, with TRBD1 as a possible D gene (6 bases). V was trimmed by 3 bases and J by 3 bases, leaving 12 bases between them. This CDR3 spans 15 amino acids. The germline V gene encodes CDR1 SGHRS and CDR2 YFSETQ.

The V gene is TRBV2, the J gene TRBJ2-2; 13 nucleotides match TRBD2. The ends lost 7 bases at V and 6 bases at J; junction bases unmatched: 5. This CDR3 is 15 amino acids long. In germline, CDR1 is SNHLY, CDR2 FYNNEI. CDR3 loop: CASMRGLAGPGELFF. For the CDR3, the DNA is TGTGCCAGCATGAGGGGACTAGCGGGACCCGGGGAGCTGTTTTTT.

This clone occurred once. The CDR3 nucleotides are TGTGCCAGCAGTTCAGGACAGGCCGTCGGGACCCAGTACTTC. Translated, it gives CASSSGQAVGTQYF. The V call is TRBV27, the J call TRBJ2-5; the match to TRBD1 covers 7 bases. CDR3 length equals 14 residues. Germline V gene sequence: CDR1 MNHEY, CDR2 SMNVEV (reference sequence). V lost 4 bases and J lost 7; bases outside the gene matches: 9.

The CDR3 here is CASGLHEQYF. CDR3 nucleotide sequence: TGTGCCAGCGGGCTCCACGAGCAGTACTTC. The J gene is TRBJ2-7, the V gene TRBV6-1; D remains unclear. The CDR3 is 10 residues long. The V end lost 8 bases, the J end lost 5 bases, and 7 bases lay between the germline ends. Germline lookup yields CDR1 MNHNS and CDR2 SASEGT.

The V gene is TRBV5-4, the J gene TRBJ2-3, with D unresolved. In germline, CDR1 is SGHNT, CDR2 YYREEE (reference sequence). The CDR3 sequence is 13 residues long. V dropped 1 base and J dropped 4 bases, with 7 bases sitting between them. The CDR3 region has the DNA TGTGCCAGCAGCTTGTTAGTGCCAGATACGCAGTATTTT. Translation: CASSLLVPDTQYF.

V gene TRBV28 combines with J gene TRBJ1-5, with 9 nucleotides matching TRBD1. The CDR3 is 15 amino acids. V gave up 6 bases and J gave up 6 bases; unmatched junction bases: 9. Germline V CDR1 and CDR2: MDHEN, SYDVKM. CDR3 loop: CASSQTGQGSQPQHF. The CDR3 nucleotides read TGTGCCAGCAGCCAAACTGGACAGGGGAGTCAGCCCCAGCATTTT. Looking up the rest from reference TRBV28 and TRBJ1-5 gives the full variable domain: DVKVTQSSRYLVKRTGEKVFLECVQDMDHENMFWYRQDPGLGLRLIYFSYDVKMKEKGDIPEGYSVSREKKERFSLILESASTNQTSMYLCASSQTGQGSQPQHFGDGTRLSIL.

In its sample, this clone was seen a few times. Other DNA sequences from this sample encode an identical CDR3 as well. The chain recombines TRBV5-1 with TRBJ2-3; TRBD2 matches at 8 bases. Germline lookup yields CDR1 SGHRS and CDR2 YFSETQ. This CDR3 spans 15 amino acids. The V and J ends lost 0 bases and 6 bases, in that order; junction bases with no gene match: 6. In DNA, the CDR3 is TGCGCCAGCAGCTTGGATGGACTAGCCTGGGATACGCAGTATTTT. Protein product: CASSLDGLAWDTQYF.

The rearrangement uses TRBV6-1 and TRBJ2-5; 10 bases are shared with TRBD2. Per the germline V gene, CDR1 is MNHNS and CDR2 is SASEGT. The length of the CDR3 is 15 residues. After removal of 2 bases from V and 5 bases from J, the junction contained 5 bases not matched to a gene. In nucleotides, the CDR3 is TGTGCCAGCAGTGAAACACCGGGACTAGCGGAGACCCAGTACTTC. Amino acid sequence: CASSETPGLAETQYF.

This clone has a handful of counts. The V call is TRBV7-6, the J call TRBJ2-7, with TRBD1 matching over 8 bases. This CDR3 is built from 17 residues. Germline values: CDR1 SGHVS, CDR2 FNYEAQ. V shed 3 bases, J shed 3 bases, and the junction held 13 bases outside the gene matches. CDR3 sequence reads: CASSFIPPGGIDYEQYF. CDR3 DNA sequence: TGTGCCAGCAGCTTCATTCCGCCAGGGGGCATAGACTACGAGCAGTACTTC.

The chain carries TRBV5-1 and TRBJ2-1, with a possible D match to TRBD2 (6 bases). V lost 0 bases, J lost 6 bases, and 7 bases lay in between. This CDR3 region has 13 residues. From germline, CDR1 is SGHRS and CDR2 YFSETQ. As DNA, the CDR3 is TGCGCCAGCAGCTTGGGACTAGGCAATGAGCAGTTCTTC. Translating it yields CASSLGLGNEQFF.

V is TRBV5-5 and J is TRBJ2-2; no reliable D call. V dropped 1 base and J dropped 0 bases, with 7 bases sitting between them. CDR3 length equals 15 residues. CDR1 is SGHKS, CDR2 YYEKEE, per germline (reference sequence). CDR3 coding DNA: TGTGCCAGCAGCTTGACAGTCGCGAACACCGGGGAGCTGTTTTTT. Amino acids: CASSLTVANTGELFF.